This T cell receptor beta chain was found in a study of T cell responses to AZD1222 COVID-19 vaccine. Study-wide context: Second doses that came at about 4 or about 12 weeks were put together.

Measured with immunoSEQ multiplex PCR; TCRdb has only the in-frame clones, and not every one. The sample consists of around 160,000 clones, around 90% of them appearing once. With respect to this clone: Its antigen is currently unknown.

Whole-study results and caveats: Regions left unmutated in variants are reportedly the target of nearly half of spike-specific TCRs. Only a handful of people who got AZD1222 tested seropositive at baseline.

Per the germline V gene, CDR1 is MNHEY and CDR2 is SMNVEV (reference sequence). V was shortened by 8 bases and J by 8 bases, with 25 bases between the two germline ends. The CDR3 consists of 17 residues. The chain is built from TRBV27 and TRBJ1-6, with D possibly being TRBD1 (5 bases). The TCR originated in an adult in good health. Sequenced here: peripheral blood, sampled on day 0 of AZD1222 vaccination. DNA for the CDR3: TGTGCCAGCCGGTTTCTGTGGACTAAGTTCAGGGATTCACCCCTCCACTTT. It yields the protein CASRFLWTKFRDSPLHF.